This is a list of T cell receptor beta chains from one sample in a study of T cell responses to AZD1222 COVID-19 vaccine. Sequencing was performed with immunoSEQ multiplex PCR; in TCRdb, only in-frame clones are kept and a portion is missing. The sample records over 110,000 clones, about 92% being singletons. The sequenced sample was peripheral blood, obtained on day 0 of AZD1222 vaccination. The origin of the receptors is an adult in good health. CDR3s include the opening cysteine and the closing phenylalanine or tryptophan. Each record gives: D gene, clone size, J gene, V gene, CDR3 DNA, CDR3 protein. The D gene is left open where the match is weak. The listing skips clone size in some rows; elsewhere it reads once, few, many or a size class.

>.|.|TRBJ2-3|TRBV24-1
TGTGCCACCAGTGAGAACACAGATACGCAGTATTTT
CATSENTDTQYF
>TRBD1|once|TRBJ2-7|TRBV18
TGTGCCAGCTCACCACCGGACAGGGATGGTTACGAGCAGTACTTC
CASSPPDRDGYEQYF
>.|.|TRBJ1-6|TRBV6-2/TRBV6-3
TGTGCCAGCAGTACTACATATCGGACGTTGGGGAATTCACCCCTCCACTTT
CASSTTYRTLGNSPLHF
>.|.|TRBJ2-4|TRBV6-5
TGTGCCAGCAGTTACGACGGAGGGTTAGCCAAAAACATTCAGTACTTC
CASSYDGGLAKNIQYF
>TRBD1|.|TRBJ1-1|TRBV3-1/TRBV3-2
TGTGCCAGCAGCCAGTCAGGGGGGGTTACTGAAGCTTTCTTT
CASSQSGGVTEAFF
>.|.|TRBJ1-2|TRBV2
TGTGCCAGCAGTGAGGGGACCTATGGCTACACCTTC
CASSEGTYGYTF
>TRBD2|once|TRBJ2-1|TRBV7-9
TGTGCCAGCAGCCACCCACCGACGGCTAGCGGGATTTCCTACAATGAGCAGTTCTTC
CASSHPPTASGISYNEQFF
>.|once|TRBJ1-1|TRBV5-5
TGTGCCAGCAGCTTGGCCCCGAAGAACACTGAAGCTTTCTTT
CASSLAPKNTEAFF
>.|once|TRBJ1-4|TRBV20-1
TGCAGTGGGTTGGTTAATGAAAAACTGTTTTTT
CSGLVNEKLFF
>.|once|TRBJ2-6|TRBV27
TGTGCCAGCAGTTTATGGGGATCTGGGGCCAACGTCCTGACTTTC
CASSLWGSGANVLTF
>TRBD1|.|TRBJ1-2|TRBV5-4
TGTGCCAGCAGCTTGGGAGGGACAGGGCCCTACACCTTC
CASSLGGTGPYTF
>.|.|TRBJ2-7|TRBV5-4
TGTGCCAGCAGCTTGTTAATCTACGAGCAGTACTTC
CASSLLIYEQYF
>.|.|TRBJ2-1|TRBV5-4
TGTGCCAGCAGCTTGCCAGGGGCTTTGAATGAGCAGTTCTTC
CASSLPGALNEQFF
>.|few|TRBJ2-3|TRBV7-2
TGTGCCAGCAGCTTAGCGGCCAGGAGCACAGATACGCAGTATTTT
CASSLAARSTDTQYF
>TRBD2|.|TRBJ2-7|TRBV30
TGTGCCTGGAGCAAGGGACTAGCGGGAGATGAGCAGTACTTC
CAWSKGLAGDEQYF
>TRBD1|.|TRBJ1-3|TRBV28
TGTGCCAGCAGTTTCGGACAGGCTGGAAACACCATATATTTT
CASSFGQAGNTIYF
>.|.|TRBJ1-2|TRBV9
TGTGCCAGCAGCGGAAGGGGTGGGAACTATGGCTACACCTTC
CASSGRGGNYGYTF
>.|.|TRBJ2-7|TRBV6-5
TGTGCCAGCAGGATTCGACAGGTCCTCTCCTACGAGCAGTACTTC
CASRIRQVLSYEQYF